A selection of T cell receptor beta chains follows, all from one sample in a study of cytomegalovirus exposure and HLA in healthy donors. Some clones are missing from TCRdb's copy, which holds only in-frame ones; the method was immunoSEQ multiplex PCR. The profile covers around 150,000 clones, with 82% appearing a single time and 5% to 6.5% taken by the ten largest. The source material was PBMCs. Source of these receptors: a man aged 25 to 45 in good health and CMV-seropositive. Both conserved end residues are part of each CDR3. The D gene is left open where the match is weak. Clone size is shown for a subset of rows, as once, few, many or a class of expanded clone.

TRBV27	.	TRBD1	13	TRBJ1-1	CASSLGTDTEAFF	TGTGCCAGCAGTCTCGGGACAGACACTGAAGCTTTCTTT
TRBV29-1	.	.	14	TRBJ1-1	CSVVQGTMNTEAFF	TGCAGCGTCGTTCAGGGGACAATGAACACTGAAGCTTTCTTT
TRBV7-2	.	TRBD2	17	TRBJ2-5	CASARGLAVPGGETQYF	TGTGCCAGCGCAAGGGGACTAGCGGTTCCCGGTGGGGAGACCCAGTACTTC
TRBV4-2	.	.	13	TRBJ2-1	CASSQETFDEQFF	TGTGCCAGCAGCCAAGAGACTTTTGATGAGCAGTTCTTC
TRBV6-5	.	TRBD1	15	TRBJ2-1	CASSRDRGTYNEQFF	TGTGCCAGCAGTCGAGACAGGGGAACCTACAATGAGCAGTTCTTC
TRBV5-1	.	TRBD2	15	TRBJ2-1	CASSFGSGWYNEQFF	TGCGCCAGCAGCTTCGGTAGCGGGTGGTACAATGAGCAGTTCTTC
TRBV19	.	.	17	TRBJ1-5	CASSPQGSLGPNQPQHF	TGTGCCAGTAGTCCACAGGGAAGCCTGGGCCCTAATCAGCCCCAGCATTTT
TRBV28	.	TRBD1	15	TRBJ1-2	CASSLGQGVGWGYTF	TGTGCCAGCAGTCTCGGACAGGGCGTCGGATGGGGCTACACCTTC
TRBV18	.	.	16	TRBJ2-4	CASSPLGSAIKNIQYF	TGTGCCAGCTCACCACTTGGCAGCGCGATAAAAAACATTCAGTACTTC
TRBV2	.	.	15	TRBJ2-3	CASSEARDSRDTQYF	TGTGCCAGCAGTGAAGCCCGGGACTCGCGGGATACGCAGTATTTT
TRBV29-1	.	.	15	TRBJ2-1	CSVEFRRSSYNEQFF	TGCAGCGTTGAATTTAGGAGGAGCTCCTACAATGAGCAGTTCTTC
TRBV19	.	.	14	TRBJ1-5	CASSPQGGHQPQHF	TGTGCCAGTAGCCCTCAGGGCGGTCATCAGCCCCAGCATTTT
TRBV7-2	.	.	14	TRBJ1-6	CASSLGGFTSPLHF	TGTGCCAGCAGCCTGGGAGGGTTTACTTCACCCCTCCACTTT
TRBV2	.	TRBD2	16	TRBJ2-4	CASSEFGGVGKNIQYF	TGTGCCAGCAGTGAGTTCGGGGGGGTCGGCAAAAACATTCAGTACTTC
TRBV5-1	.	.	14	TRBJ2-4	CASSPVVSTNIQYF	TGCGCCAGCAGCCCTGTAGTGAGCACTAACATTCAGTACTTC
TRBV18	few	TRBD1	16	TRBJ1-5	CASSPGTDLSNQPQHF	TGTGCCAGCTCACCGGGGACAGACCTTAGCAATCAGCCCCAGCATTTT
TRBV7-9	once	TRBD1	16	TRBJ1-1	CASSPYPGGGSSEAFF	TGTGCCAGCAGCCCATACCCAGGGGGAGGTAGTTCTGAAGCTTTCTTT
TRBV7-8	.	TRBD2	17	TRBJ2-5	CASSLLAGGPFQETQYF	TGTGCCAGCAGCTTACTAGCGGGGGGGCCGTTCCAAGAGACCCAGTACTTC
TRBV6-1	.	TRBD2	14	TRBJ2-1	CASSLRGRGNEQFF	TGTGCCAGCAGTCTACGCGGGAGGGGGAATGAGCAGTTCTTC
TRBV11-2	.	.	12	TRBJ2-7	CASSYRIREQYF	TGTGCCAGCAGTTACAGGATTCGGGAGCAGTACTTC
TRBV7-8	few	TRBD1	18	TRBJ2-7	CASSLSESPGQGNYEQYF	TGTGCCAGCAGCTTATCCGAGAGTCCGGGACAGGGGAATTACGAGCAGTACTTC
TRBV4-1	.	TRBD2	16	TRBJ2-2	CASSRVAGLVTRELFF	TGCGCCAGCAGTCGGGTAGCGGGGTTGGTAACCAGGGAGCTGTTTTTT
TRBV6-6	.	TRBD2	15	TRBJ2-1	CASSYGTSGNNEQFF	TGTGCCAGCAGCTACGGGACTAGCGGAAACAATGAGCAGTTCTTC